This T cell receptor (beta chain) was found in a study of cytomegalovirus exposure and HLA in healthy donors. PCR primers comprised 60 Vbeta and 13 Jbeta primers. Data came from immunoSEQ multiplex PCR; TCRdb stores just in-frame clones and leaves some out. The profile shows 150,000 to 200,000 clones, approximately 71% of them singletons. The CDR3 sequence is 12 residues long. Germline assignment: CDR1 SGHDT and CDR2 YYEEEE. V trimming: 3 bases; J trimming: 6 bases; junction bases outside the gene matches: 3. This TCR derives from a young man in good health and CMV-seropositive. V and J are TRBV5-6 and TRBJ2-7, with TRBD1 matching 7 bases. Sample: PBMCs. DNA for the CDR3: TGTGCCAGCAGCTCGACAGGGATCGAGCAGTACTTC. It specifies CASSSTGIEQYF.